Below, 13 T cell receptor beta chains from the same sample are listed, as sequenced in a study of blood T cell repertoires in COVID-19. Generated by immunoSEQ multiplex PCR, the TCRdb table keeps only in-frame clones and is missing some. Here the sample spans fewer than 350,000 clones, 88% being singletons. Sequencing input: peripheral blood. These receptors were obtained from a man aged 18 to 35 with active or convalescent COVID-19.

The genes are TRBV10-2 and TRBJ1-4, with TRBD1 matching over 9 bases. The CDR3 covers 17 residues. V lost 3 bases and J lost 5; bases outside the gene matches: 10. CDR1 is WSHSY, CDR2 SAAADI, per germline. The chain's CDR3 is CASSDPITQGANEKLFF. DNA for the CDR3: TGCGCCAGCAGTGACCCCATCACACAGGGGGCGAATGAAAAACTGTTTTTT.

This rearrangement joins TRBV7-9 to TRBJ2-7; a possible D gene is TRBD2 (5 bases). The CDR3 loop spans 14 amino acids. V was trimmed by 4 bases and J by 5 bases, leaving 15 bases between them. The germline V gene encodes CDR1 SEHNR and CDR2 FQNEAQ (reference sequence). For the CDR3, the DNA is TGTGCCAGCAGCTCCGGGATGTCCCATAACGAGCAGTACTTC. Translation: CASSSGMSHNEQYF.

Notes on this clone: One end of the junction varies from germline; a read error may be responsible. The chain combines TRBV10-1 with TRBJ2-5, with 14 bases lining up with TRBD2. This CDR3 is 17 amino acids long. Germline V gives CDR1 WNHNN, CDR2 SYGVQD (reference sequence). In nucleotides, the CDR3 is TGCGCCAGCAGCACTGGACTAGCGGGGGGCATCCAAGAGATCCAGTACTTC. Its translation is CASSTGLAGGIQEIQYF.

The rearrangement links TRBV13 to TRBJ1-4, with 12 bases that match TRBD1. CDR3 length: 17 residues. From germline, CDR1 is PRHDT and CDR2 FYEKMQ (reference sequence). The trim removed 5 bases at V and 2 bases at J, leaving 6 bases unmatched. The CDR3 is CASSIRDRGLTNEKLFF. The CDR3 coding sequence is TGTGCCAGCAGCATCCGGGACAGGGGGCTTACTAATGAAAAACTGTTTTTT.

The chain has TRBV2 and TRBJ2-5; D might be TRBD2 (6 bases). Between the trimmed V and J ends, which lost 9 bases and 1 base, there was a span of 9 bases. Germline values: CDR1 SNHLY, CDR2 FYNNEI. The CDR3 contains 12 residues. The CDR3 DNA follows: TGTGCCAGAAAGGGACTCCAAGAGACCCAGTACTTC. Translating it yields CARKGLQETQYF.

The rearrangement links TRBV11-2 to TRBJ2-7, with no clear D. Trimming took off 5 bases at V and 4 bases at J, with 9 bases between the two ends. The germline V gene has CDR1 SGHAT and CDR2 FQNNGV. This CDR3 region has 12 residues. The CDR3 DNA reads TGTGCCAGCAGCCGATCCGGTTACGAGCAGTACTTC. Translating gives CASSRSGYEQYF.

This clone has just one count. The chain has TRBV12-3 or TRBV12-4 and TRBJ1-1; D may be TRBD1 (5 bases). This CDR3 has 13 amino acids. Trimming removed 6 bases from V and 5 bases from J, with 13 bases in between. CDR3 coding DNA: TGTGCCAGCAGAACCTGGGGGGGAACTGAAGCTTTCTTT. This gives the protein CASRTWGGTEAFF.

The V gene is TRBV6-4, the J gene TRBJ2-2; D ambiguous. V was clipped by 3 bases and J by 4 bases, with 12 bases between them. The CDR3 length is 15 residues. Germline V CDR1 and CDR2: MRHNA, SNTAGT. CDR3 region: CASSDTHRGTGELFF. The CDR3 DNA reads TGTGCCAGCAGTGATACCCACCGAGGCACCGGGGAGCTGTTTTTT.

CDR3 amino acids: CASSEILFGKDGYTF. The CDR3 DNA reads as TGTGCCAGCAGTGAAATACTATTCGGGAAGGATGGCTACACCTTC. The chain is built from TRBV6-1 and TRBJ1-2; D not resolved. The V and J ends lost 2 bases and 6 bases respectively, with 16 bases between them. Germline V gives CDR1 MNHNS, CDR2 SASEGT. The CDR3 is 15 residues long.

The rearrangement uses TRBV7-9 and TRBJ1-3; D unresolved. V lost 8 bases to trimming and J lost 0 bases, with 17 bases between them. Germline values: CDR1 SEHNR, CDR2 FQNEAQ (reference sequence). The CDR3 loop spans 16 amino acids. CDR3 bases: TGTGCCAGCTATCCGGCGGCAAAGATCTCTGGAAACACCATATATTTT. This encodes CASYPAAKISGNTIYF.

The chain links TRBV27 to TRBJ2-1; TRBD1 agrees at 11 bases. Germline loops: CDR1 MNHEY, CDR2 SMNVEV (reference sequence). CDR3 size: 16 residues. With V trimmed by 4 bases and J by 10 bases, 12 bases remained unmatched. The CDR3 DNA reads TGTGCCAGCAGTTCTTTTGGGGACAGGGGGATACGGGAGCAGTTCTTC. Translation: CASSSFGDRGIREQFF.

This chain joins TRBV19 and TRBJ1-5; 7 bases align to TRBD1. The CDR3 has 14 residues. From germline, CDR1 is LNHDA and CDR2 SQIVND (reference sequence). With 6 bases clipped from V and 7 bases from J, the junction kept 9 bases outside the gene matches. This CDR3 reads CASRGGTAGQPQHF. The DNA for the CDR3 is TGTGCCAGTAGGGGCGGGACAGCTGGGCAGCCCCAGCATTTT. The full variable domain, completed using reference TRBV19 and TRBJ1-5, is DGGITQSPKYLFRKEGQNVTLSCEQNLNHDAMYWYRQDPGQGLRLIYYSQIVNDFQKGDIAEGYSVSREKKESFPLTVTSAQKNPTAFYLCASRGGTAGQPQHFGDGTRLSIL.

The gene calls are TRBV18 and TRBJ2-2; tentatively, D is TRBD1 (6 bases). Germline lookup yields CDR1 KGHSH and CDR2 LQKENI. This CDR3 spans 15 amino acids. The V and J ends lost 8 bases and 0 bases respectively, with 13 bases between them. CDR3 DNA: TGTGCCAGCCCCAAAGGGGGAACGAACACCGGGGAGCTGTTTTTT. Translated: CASPKGGTNTGELFF.